This T cell receptor beta chain was found in a study of blood T cell repertoires in COVID-19. Original data processing: Researchers report that nucleated cell counts were estimated from reference gene primer amplification. Sequenced by immunoSEQ multiplex PCR; TCRdb stores in-frame clones only, minus some. V and J calls and clone size are those listed in that table; D and trimming were worked out from the DNA. The sample carries about 250,000 clones, approximately 82% recorded once. The sample taken for sequencing was peripheral blood. This clonotype originated in a man in his forties with active or convalescent COVID-19.

The CDR3 nucleotides are TGCGCCAGCAGCGGCCGGGACAAGGCTGGGGATGGCAATCAGCCCCAGCATTTT. Its translation is CASSGRDKAGDGNQPQHF. The V and J genes are TRBV5-1 and TRBJ1-5, with D possibly TRBD1 on 6 matching bases. The CDR3 covers 18 residues. Germline CDR1 reads SGHRS; CDR2 reads YFSETQ. Trimming cost V 4 bases and J 2 bases, with 22 bases left between them.